This T cell receptor beta chain was retrieved from a study of T cells in Graves' hyperthyroidism and ophthalmopathy. Amplified TCR beta CDR3 regions came from RNA transcripts. The TCR CDR3 first-round RT-PCR relied on the HTBI primer set. TCRdb called the multiplex PCR reads again in MiXCR, with one record for every CDR3 protein. The table has about 610,000 distinct CDR3 sequences, roughly a sixth seen once; the top ten hold more than 3%. This CDR3 has 15 amino acids. The J segment lost 7 bases and the V segment lost 4 bases, leaving 5 bases of the junction unmatched. This chain links TRBV12-3 or TRBV12-4 with TRBJ1-6; 9 bases are a match to TRBD1. The sequencing input was blood. This receptor was identified in a woman aged 40 to 50 with Graves' ophthalmopathy. CDR3 in amino acids: CASSSSTGGNSPLHF. CDR3 nucleotide sequence: TGTGCCAGCAGTTCCTCGACAGGGGGGAATTCACCCCTCCACTTT.